Listed here are 20 T cell receptor beta chains from one sample, sequenced in a study of beta chain features in type 1 diabetes. Reverse transcribing all isolated RNA meant expressed TCRB transcripts were sequenced. Libraries were prepared by immunoSEQ multiplex PCR; TCRdb keeps only in-frame clonotypes and omits some of them. Here the sample spans around 430,000 clones, about 30% being singletons. Specimen: naive CD4+ T cells from blood. These receptor sequences come from a man between 18 and 29 years old in good health.

The chain couples TRBV7-2 to TRBJ1-1; a possible D gene is TRBD1 (6 bases). This CDR3 region has 15 residues. Per germline, CDR1 SGHTA and CDR2 FQGNSA. V gave up 2 bases and J gave up 5 bases, with 15 bases separating them. CDR3 nucleotide sequence: TGTGCCAGCAGCTTAAGGCAGGGGACGAAAACTGAAGCTTTCTTT. It encodes CASSLRQGTKTEAFF.

This clone was observed a few times. The chain has TRBV29-1 and TRBJ2-7; a weak D match, TRBD1 (7 bases). Germline V CDR1 and CDR2: SQVTM, ANQGSEA. V was trimmed by 6 bases and J by 0 bases, leaving 15 bases between them. This CDR3 spans 14 amino acids. CDR3 loop: CSVGGQTASYEQYF. The CDR3 DNA is TGCAGCGTCGGGGGACAGACCGCCTCCTACGAGCAGTACTTC.

This clone was seen once. The CDR3 DNA reads as TGTGCCAGCAGCGCCGGGACAGGGCTGGCCGGGGAGCTGTTTTTT. It yields the protein CASSAGTGLAGELFF. The chain carries TRBV13 and TRBJ2-2, with 9 bases identical to TRBD1. This CDR3 is 15 amino acids long. Germline CDR1 reads PRHDT; CDR2 reads FYEKMQ (reference sequence). V trimming: 5 bases; J trimming: 6 bases; junction bases outside the gene matches: 7. The whole variable domain, remainder taken from reference TRBV13 and TRBJ2-2, is AAGVIQSPRHLIKEKRETATLKCYPIPRHDTVYWYQQGPGQDPQFLISFYEKMQSDKGSIPDRFSAQQFSDYHSELNMSSLELGDSALYFCASSAGTGLAGELFFGEGSRLTVL.

This rearrangement joins TRBV28 to TRBJ1-4; maybe TRBD1 (5 bases). V was shortened by 3 bases and J by 1 base, with 6 bases between the two germline ends. The CDR3 is 14 amino acids. CDR1 and CDR2 from the germline V gene are MDHEN and SYDVKM. For the CDR3, the DNA is TGTGCCAGCAGTTTTAGGGGAACTAATGAAAAACTGTTTTTT. Residues: CASSFRGTNEKLFF.

Worth noting for this clone: This CDR3 is also generated by other DNA sequences in the sample. This sequence joins TRBV29-1 and TRBJ2-3; 9 bases are a match to TRBD1. The CDR3 is 13 amino acids. CDR1 and CDR2 from the germline V gene are SQVTM and ANQGSEA. V gave up 7 bases and J gave up 3 bases; unmatched junction bases: 5. CDR3 sequence: CSAEGTGTDTQYF. The CDR3 DNA is TGCAGCGCCGAGGGGACAGGGACAGATACGCAGTATTTT.

The gene calls are TRBV29-1 and TRBJ2-2, with D uncertain. The V gene lost 4 bases and the J gene lost 6 bases, with 15 bases spanning the gap. Germline assignment: CDR1 SQVTM and CDR2 ANQGSEA. This CDR3 has 14 amino acids. DNA for the CDR3: TGCAGCGTTGGGGTCTCCGTCGACCCCGGGGAGCTGTTTTTT. Protein product: CSVGVSVDPGELFF.

On this clone itself: At the DNA level, this CDR3 is encoded by other sequences in the same sample as well. The genes are TRBV9 and TRBJ1-1, with D uncertain. V was clipped by 1 base and J by 5 bases, with 9 bases between them. The CDR3 runs 13 residues. Germline lookup yields CDR1 SGDLS and CDR2 YYNGEE. The CDR3 DNA is TGTGCCAGCAGCGTAACCGGTGGTACTGAAGCTTTCTTT. It encodes CASSVTGGTEAFF.

This chain connects TRBV5-1 to TRBJ2-1; 7 nucleotides line up with TRBD2. The germline CDR1 and CDR2 sequences are SGHRS and YFSETQ. V lost 0 bases, J lost 6 bases, and 6 bases stayed unmatched. The CDR3 sequence is 15 residues long. CDR3 DNA: TGCGCCAGCAGCTTGGAAACGGGAGGAGTCAATGAGCAGTTCTTC. Amino acid sequence: CASSLETGGVNEQFF. Together with reference TRBV5-1 and TRBJ2-1, the CDR3 gives the full variable domain: KAGVTQTPRYLIKTRGQQVTLSCSPISGHRSVSWYQQTPGQGLQFLFEYFSETQRNKGNFPGRFSGRQFSNSRSEMNVSTLELGDSALYLCASSLETGGVNEQFFGPGTRLTVL.

The V call is TRBV10-3, the J call TRBJ2-5; 13 bases map to TRBD2. The CDR3 has 17 residues. Losses at the gene ends were 0 bases for V and 5 bases for J; bases not matched to a gene: 6. Germline CDR1 reads ENHRY; CDR2 reads SYGVKD. CDR3 in DNA: TGTGCCATCAGTGAGTCCCGGACTAGCGGGAGTGACGAGACCCAGTACTTC. Encoded protein: CAISESRTSGSDETQYF.

The chain uses TRBV4-3 and TRBJ1-1; D call uncertain. CDR1 is LGHNA, CDR2 YSLEER, per germline. Deletions cut 5 bases from V and 2 bases from J, with 12 bases between. The CDR3 is made up of 14 amino acids. This CDR3 is CASSYQRENTEAFF. CDR3 nucleotide sequence: TGCGCCAGCAGCTATCAAAGGGAAAACACTGAAGCTTTCTTT.

This clone was detected a few times. The sample carries other DNA sequences with the same CDR3. CDR3 in amino acids: CASSIADTQYF. The CDR3 region has the DNA TGTGCCAGTAGTATAGCAGATACGCAGTATTTT. The rearrangement uses TRBV19 and TRBJ2-3; unclear D gene. This CDR3 comprises 11 residues. Trimming removed 1 base from V and 4 bases from J, with 0 bases in between. CDR1 LNHDA and CDR2 SQIVND come from the germline V gene (reference sequence).

Details on this clone: Other DNA sequences in the same sample also yield this CDR3. This sequence joins TRBV5-1 and TRBJ2-5; D is ambiguous. CDR3 length: 11 amino acids. Germline V gene data show CDR1 as SGHRS and CDR2 as YFSETQ. With 2 bases removed from V and 5 bases from J, the gap between germline ends came to 4 bases. CDR3 bases: TGCGCCAGCAGCTTTTCGGAGACCCAGTACTTC. It yields the protein CASSFSETQYF.

The J gene is TRBJ2-3, the V gene TRBV7-8; 10 bases are a match to TRBD1. Germline V gene lookup returns CDR1 SGHVS and CDR2 FQNEAQ. The CDR3 totals 16 residues. The ends lost 2 bases at V and 3 bases at J; junction bases unmatched: 5. For the CDR3, the DNA is TGTGCCAGCAGCTTAATTCGACAGGGGGCAACAGATACGCAGTATTTT. Translation: CASSLIRQGATDTQYF.

This clone was detected a few times. The rearrangement uses TRBV30 and TRBJ1-5, with D hard to call. V gave up 1 base and J gave up 6 bases, with 10 bases separating them. The CDR3 totals 13 residues. Germline V gene lookup returns CDR1 GTSNPN and CDR2 SVGIG (reference sequence). The CDR3: CAWSGGVAQPQHF. CDR3 bases: TGTGCCTGGAGTGGCGGGGTGGCTCAGCCCCAGCATTTT.

In this sample, this clone turned up a few times. V is TRBV30 and J is TRBJ2-1; tentative D call: TRBD2 (6 bases). This CDR3 has 14 amino acids. The germline CDR1 and CDR2 sequences are GTSNPN and SVGIG (reference sequence). Deletions cut 4 bases from V and 8 bases from J, with 18 bases between. DNA of the CDR3: TGTGCCTGGACCCTCCGGGGGACGCGGGATGAGCAGTTCTTC. Its protein product is CAWTLRGTRDEQFF.

In its sample, this clone was seen a few times. Distinct nucleotide sequences in the sample also encode this CDR3. This sequence joins TRBV30 and TRBJ2-7, with D unresolved. Per the germline V gene, CDR1 is GTSNPN and CDR2 is SVGIG (reference sequence). The CDR3 runs to 14 residues. Trimming shortened V by 0 bases and J by 4 bases, and 13 bases separated the two germline ends. CDR3 nucleotides: TGTGCCTGGAGTGTAGGTGGCTCCAGTTACGAGCAGTACTTC. Translating it yields CAWSVGGSSYEQYF. Full variable domain (missing parts from reference TRBV30 and TRBJ2-7): SQTIHQWPATLVQPVGSPLSLECTVEGTSNPNLYWYRQAAGRGLQLLFYSVGIGQISSEVPQNLSASRPQDRQFILSSKKLLLSDSGFYLCAWSVGGSSYEQYFGPGTRLTVT.

This chain connects TRBV2 to TRBJ2-1; the match to TRBD1 covers 7 bases. Germline values: CDR1 SNHLY, CDR2 FYNNEI. The CDR3 is made up of 14 amino acids. V dropped 6 bases and J dropped 4; count of bases not matched to a gene: 6. The CDR3 bases are TGTGCCAGCAGGCGAGACAGGGCGTACAATGAGCAGTTCTTC. Its protein is CASRRDRAYNEQFF.

The rearrangement uses TRBV29-1 and TRBJ1-1; D not resolved. Germline assignment: CDR1 SQVTM and CDR2 ANQGSEA. The V end lost 4 bases, the J end lost 4 bases, and 13 bases lay between the germline ends. This CDR3 has 13 amino acids. The CDR3 here is CSVAVGRGTEAFF. CDR3 DNA: TGCAGCGTTGCGGTGGGGAGAGGCACTGAAGCTTTCTTT.

This clone was detected once. The rearrangement uses TRBV28 and TRBJ2-2, with no clear D. The CDR3 sequence is 12 residues long. Trimming took off 2 bases at V and 6 bases at J, with 4 bases between the two ends. CDR1 and CDR2 (germline): MDHEN, SYDVKM. CDR3 residues: CASSLSSGELFF. The DNA of the CDR3 is TGTGCCAGCAGTTTAAGTTCCGGGGAGCTGTTTTTT.

The chain recombines TRBV5-6 with TRBJ2-1; 11 bases align to TRBD2. There are 16 residues in the CDR3. The germline V gene encodes CDR1 SGHDT and CDR2 YYEEEE. Losses at the gene ends were 5 bases for V and 3 bases for J; bases not matched to a gene: 7. The CDR3 sequence is CASSPIAGGYYNEQFF. CDR3 sequence (DNA): TGTGCCAGCAGTCCCATAGCGGGAGGGTACTACAATGAGCAGTTCTTC.